The 10 T cell receptor beta chains listed next were all sequenced from one sample in a study of vaccination and CD4 T cells after COVID-19. No antigen has been identified for these receptors. Oncomine TCR Beta short-read sequencing was applied to DNA from cultured CD4+ T cells. TCRdb processed the PCR reads anew with MiXCR; each CDR3 protein has one entry. The sample has 20,000 to 25,000 distinct CDR3 sequences; around 50% are singletons. Documented treatment: approximately 9-day PBMC culture with coronavirus spike peptide pools or control peptides (ViraFEST assay). The source material was CD4+ T cells from blood, cultured in vitro. The receptors here all came from a human donor who had recovered from COVID-19.

J is TRBJ1-3 and V is TRBV28; D gene ambiguous. This CDR3 has 14 residues. The germline CDR1 and CDR2 sequences are MDHEN and SYDVKM. Trimming shortened V by 2 bases and J by 3 bases, and 8 bases separated the two germline ends. CDR3 sequence: CASSLAGSGNTIYF. CDR3 bases: TGTGCCAGCAGTTTAGCGGGGAGTGGAAACACCATATATTTT.

The genes are TRBV11-2 and TRBJ2-1; 8 bases fit TRBD2. V shed 11 bases, J shed 4 bases, and the junction held 7 bases outside the gene matches. CDR1 and CDR2 from the germline V gene are SGHAT and FQNNGV. CDR3 length equals 13 residues. The CDR3 nucleotides read TGTGCCGGGCGGGCTAGCGGGTACAATGAGCAGTTCTTC. Translation: CAGRASGYNEQFF.

J is TRBJ2-7 and V is TRBV20-1; TRBD2 aligns across 8 bases. CDR3 length: 15 residues. The J segment lost 5 bases and the V segment lost 5 bases, leaving 14 bases of the junction unmatched. Germline loops: CDR1 DFQATT, CDR2 SNEGSKA (reference sequence). Written as DNA, the CDR3 is TGCAGTGCTCTTCTAGCGGGCGGGGGGAGTGACGAGCAGTACTTC. Amino acids: CSALLAGGGSDEQYF.

This clonotype was recorded a few times. This sequence joins TRBV27 and TRBJ1-1; tentative D call: TRBD1 (6 bases). The CDR3 is 12 amino acids. Germline lookup yields CDR1 MNHEY and CDR2 SMNVEV (reference sequence). V shed 2 bases and J shed 10 bases, with 11 bases lying between them. The CDR3 loop reads CASSLTRGRAFF. The CDR3 region has the DNA TGTGCCAGCAGTTTAACCAGGGGTCGAGCTTTCTTT.

The chain couples TRBV5-1 to TRBJ1-1; TRBD1 matches 7 bases. The CDR3 covers 13 residues. The J segment lost 11 bases and the V segment lost 1 base, leaving 8 bases of the junction unmatched. In germline, CDR1 is SGHRS, CDR2 YFSETQ. The DNA of the CDR3 is TGCGCCAGCAGCTTGTCCGGGACAGAAGGGGCTTTCTTT. Translation gives CASSLSGTEGAFF.

The gene calls are TRBV12-3 or TRBV12-4 and TRBJ2-7; TRBD2 agrees at 9 bases. The junction had 4 bases not matched to a gene; V was cut back by 5 bases and J by 2 bases. There are 14 residues in the CDR3. CDR3 loop: CASSASGTTYEQYF. The CDR3 DNA reads TGTGCCAGCAGTGCTAGCGGGACGACCTACGAGCAGTACTTC.

This clonotype was observed a handful of times. CDR3 DNA: TGCGCCAGCAGTGCCGCGTCATACGGGACGACATATGGCTACACCTTC. Translating gives CASSAASYGTTYGYTF. This chain connects TRBV10-2 to TRBJ1-2, with D perhaps matching TRBD1 (5 bases). Trimming took off 4 bases at V and 5 bases at J, with 20 bases between the two ends. Germline V gene sequence: CDR1 WSHSY, CDR2 SAAADI. This CDR3 has 16 amino acids.

This clonotype came up a few times. The V gene is TRBV7-3, the J gene TRBJ2-1; D remains ambiguous. Germline CDR1 SGHTA, CDR2 FQGTGA. The CDR3 runs 11 residues. Trimming cost V 0 bases and J 6 bases, with 0 bases left between them. CDR3 nucleotides: TGTGCCAGCAGCTTAACCAATGAGCAGTTCTTC. Translation: CASSLTNEQFF.

The chain carries TRBV20-1 and TRBJ2-7; D is perhaps TRBD2 (5 bases). This CDR3 comprises 14 residues. Germline CDR1 DFQATT, CDR2 SNEGSKA (reference sequence). Trimming removed 2 bases at V and 3 bases at J, with 14 bases between. This CDR3 reads CSARRRRERYEQYF. CDR3 sequence (DNA): TGCAGTGCTAGAAGGCGTAGGGAGCGCTACGAGCAGTACTTC.

This sequence joins TRBV5-1 and TRBJ2-1; TRBD2 matches at 13 bases. V was clipped by 4 bases and J by 0 bases; unmatched bases: 1. The germline V gene has CDR1 SGHRS and CDR2 YFSETQ. The CDR3 is made up of 16 amino acids. The CDR3 sequence: CASSRTSGSSYNEQFF. The CDR3 DNA follows: TGCGCCAGCAGCCGGACTAGCGGGAGCTCCTACAATGAGCAGTTCTTC.